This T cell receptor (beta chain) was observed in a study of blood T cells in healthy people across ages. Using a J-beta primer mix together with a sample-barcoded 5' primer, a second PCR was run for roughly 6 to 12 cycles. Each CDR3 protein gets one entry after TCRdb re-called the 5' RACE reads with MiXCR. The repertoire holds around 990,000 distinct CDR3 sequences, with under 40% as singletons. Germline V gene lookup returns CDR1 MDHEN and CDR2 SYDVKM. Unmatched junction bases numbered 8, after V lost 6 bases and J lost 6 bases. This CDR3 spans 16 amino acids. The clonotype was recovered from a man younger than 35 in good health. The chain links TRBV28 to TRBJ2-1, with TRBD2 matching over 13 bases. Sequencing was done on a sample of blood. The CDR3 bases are TGTGCCAGCAGCCTTCCACTAGCGGGGGGGCCCAATGAGCAGTTCTTC. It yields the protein CASSLPLAGGPNEQFF.